This T cell receptor (beta chain) was sequenced during a study of neurological immune-mediated disorders. The unsorted libraries were prepared from 2 million PBMCs (stored at -80 C). This clonotype was recorded many times. The antigen is unknown. The V end was cut by 7 bases, the J end by 2 bases, with 11 bases between. CDR3 length: 12 residues. The germline V gene has CDR1 SQVTM and CDR2 ANQGSEA. The cDNA was synthesized by 5'RACE incorporating 10-nucleotide random UMIs. The output of every sequencing run exceeded 170 million TCR-beta sequences, derived from 15-18 subjects. TCRdb fed the 5' RACE reads into MiXCR, producing one record per CDR3 protein. The repertoire holds about 60,000 distinct CDR3 sequences, about 3.7% seen once, with roughly 7% in the top ten. Points from the study as a whole: When the repertoires were grouped phylogenetically, those of 18 of the 34 multiple sclerosis patients came together in a single cluster of related CDR3 sequences, which points to a possible repertoire-level signature.

V usage is TRBV29-1 and J usage is TRBJ2-5, with D unresolved. Sequencing was performed on PBMCs. This TCR was recovered from a woman aged 55-70 years with multiple sclerosis. In DNA form, the CDR3 reads TGCAGCGGATTGGACGGTCAAGAGACCCAGTACTTC. Translated: CSGLDGQETQYF.